A selection of T cell receptor beta chains follows, all from one sample in a study of shared clonotypes between healthy human individuals. Assay: immunoSEQ multiplex PCR; the TCRdb copy retains only in-frame clones and omits some. The data contain about 470,000 clones, 75% to 85% of them singletons. The material sequenced was PBMCs. Receptors were obtained from a woman aged 40 to 50 in good health. Some clones in this sample may be carry-over from other donors' samples. The CDR3 runs from the conserved cysteine through the conserved F or W. The order of the fields is V gene, D gene, CDR3 protein. A D gene is named only where the DNA matches it firmly.

TRBV4-1,TRBD2,CASSSPSGTSGTDTQYF
TRBV30,NA,CAWSFGLTGNEQFF
TRBV9,TRBD1,CASSPGTGLGYEQYF
TRBV11-3,NA,CASSSARTGELFF
TRBV5-6,NA,CASSGTLNTEAFF
TRBV11-2,NA,CASSAQQGLAGELFF
TRBV27,TRBD2,CASSPLWVGGLSETQYF
TRBV15,NA,CATSRDGLEQFF
TRBV7-3,TRBD1,CASSTGQGRNGGELFF
TRBV2,NA,CASRAPESNEQFF
TRBV7-3,NA,CASSLGRSIGNEQFF
TRBV18,TRBD2,CASSPETRAGLYNEQFF
TRBV5-1,NA,CASSSQPGERDTQYF
TRBV7-9,NA,CASGLGGRDQPQHF
TRBV4-2,NA,CASRDYSGSTDTQYF
TRBV7-2,TRBD2,CASSSYISGLAVYEQYF
TRBV5-5,TRBD2,CASSWAGTSVYYEQYF
TRBV5-1,TRBD2,CASSEQAGGNTGELFF
TRBV6-1,NA,CASTPRGTGELFF
TRBV2,TRBD2,CASGSGSAYEQYF
TRBV4-1,NA,CASSQDLQAGYTDTQYF
TRBV6-1,NA,CASSQPHHEQYF
TRBV28,NA,CASRPDGRGKKLFF
TRBV10-2,TRBD1,CASRNDREAQPQHF
TRBV28,TRBD2,CASSLQLAGNTGELFF
TRBV28,NA,CASSTYTEAFF
TRBV5-1,NA,CASSFGVGAYEQYF
TRBV23-1,TRBD2,CASSQSASGSSYNEQFF
TRBV19,TRBD1,CASSLTAGTGPFF
TRBV19,TRBD1,CASSTRQGGYGYTF
TRBV27,NA,CASSLWSTGELFF
TRBV7-9,TRBD2,CASSLGGTSSEQYF
TRBV28,NA,CASSPGDSSSYEQYF
TRBV6-6,TRBD1,CASSRQGWSTEAFF
TRBV6-5,NA,CASSYLRYSNQPQHF
TRBV5-1,TRBD2,CASSPTSGRYEQYF
TRBV19,TRBD1,CASSIDRGLGNTIYF
TRBV4-2,NA,CASSQALGSYEQYF
TRBV5-4,TRBD2,CASSLEGGTYEQYF
TRBV5-1,TRBD1,CASGEQGEYEQYF
TRBV5-1,TRBD1,CASSGGTGSGNTIYF
TRBV6-1,NA,CASRGTSGEKLFF
TRBV6-5,TRBD2,CASSPSGSYEQYF
TRBV5-4,NA,CASSLARGVETQYF
TRBV5-4,NA,CASSSPGRENEQFF
TRBV11-2,NA,CASRNYRENHNEQFF
TRBV11-2,NA,CASSLSAGELFF
TRBV27,NA,CASSLRVPYEQYF
TRBV7-6,NA,CASSLSILPTDTQYF
TRBV18,NA,CASSPSGTRNEKLFF
TRBV6-1,NA,CAGSEWGRALPYEQYF
TRBV7-9,NA,CASSLAGEVNIQYF
TRBV25-1,TRBD2,CASSEAGVYEQYF
TRBV7-2,TRBD1,CASSLWQGADTQYF
TRBV6-1,NA,CASITGSAGNTIYF
TRBV28,NA,CASSLRAGALNTEAFF
TRBV28,NA,CASSLQISNQPQHF
TRBV9,TRBD2,CASSASGDRTDTQYF
TRBV30,TRBD1,CAWTSTGEGYTF
TRBV4-2,TRBD2,CASSQASGRSYEQFF